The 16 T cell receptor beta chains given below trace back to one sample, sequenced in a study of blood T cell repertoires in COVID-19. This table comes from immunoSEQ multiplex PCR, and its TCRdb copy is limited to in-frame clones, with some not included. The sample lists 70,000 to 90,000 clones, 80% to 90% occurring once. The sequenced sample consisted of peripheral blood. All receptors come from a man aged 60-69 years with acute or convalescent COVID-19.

In nucleotides, the CDR3 is TGTGCCACCTTAGCGGAACTTCGCAATGAGCAGTTCTTC. Translation: CATLAELRNEQFF. The V gene is TRBV10-3, the J gene TRBJ2-1, with a weak D call TRBD2 (6 bases). The CDR3 covers 13 residues. In germline, CDR1 is ENHRY, CDR2 SYGVKD. The V and J ends lost 10 bases and 6 bases respectively, with 16 bases between them.

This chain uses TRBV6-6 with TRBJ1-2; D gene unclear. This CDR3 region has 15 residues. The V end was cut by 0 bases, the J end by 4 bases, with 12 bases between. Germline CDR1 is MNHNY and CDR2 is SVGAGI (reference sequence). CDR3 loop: CASSYSIEQTYGYTF. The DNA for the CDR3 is TGTGCCAGCAGTTACTCAATTGAACAGACCTATGGCTACACCTTC.

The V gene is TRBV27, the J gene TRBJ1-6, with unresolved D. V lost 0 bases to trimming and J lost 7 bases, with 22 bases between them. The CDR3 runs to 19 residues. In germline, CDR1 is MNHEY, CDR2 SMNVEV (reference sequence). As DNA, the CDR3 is TGTGCCAGCAGTTTATCGGAAGAGGGCTTTAGGGCTCCCAATTCACCCCTCCACTTT. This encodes CASSLSEEGFRAPNSPLHF.

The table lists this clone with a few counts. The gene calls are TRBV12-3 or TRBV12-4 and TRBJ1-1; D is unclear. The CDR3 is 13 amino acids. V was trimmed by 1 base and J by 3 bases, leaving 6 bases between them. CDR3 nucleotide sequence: TGTGCCAGCAGTTTAGAGCCTTACACTGAAGCTTTCTTT. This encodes CASSLEPYTEAFF.

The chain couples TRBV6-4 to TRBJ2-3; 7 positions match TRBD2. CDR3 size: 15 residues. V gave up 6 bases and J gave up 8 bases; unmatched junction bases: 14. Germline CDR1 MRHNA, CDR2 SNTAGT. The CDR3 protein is CASSEQYDGGFTQYF. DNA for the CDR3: TGTGCCAGCAGCGAACAGTACGACGGGGGGTTTACGCAGTATTTT.

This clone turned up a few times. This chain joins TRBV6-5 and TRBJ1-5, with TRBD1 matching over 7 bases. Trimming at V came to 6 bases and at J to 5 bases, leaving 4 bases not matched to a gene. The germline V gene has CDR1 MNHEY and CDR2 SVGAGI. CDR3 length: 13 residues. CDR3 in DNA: TGTGCCAGCAGCGGACAGGTCGATCAGCCCCAGCATTTT. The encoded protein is CASSGQVDQPQHF.

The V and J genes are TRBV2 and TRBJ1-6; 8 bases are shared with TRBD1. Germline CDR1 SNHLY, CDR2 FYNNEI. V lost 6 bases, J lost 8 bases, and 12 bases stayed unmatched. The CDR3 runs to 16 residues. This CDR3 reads CASSPTGAKRDSPLHF. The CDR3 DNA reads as TGTGCCAGCAGCCCGACAGGGGCCAAGAGGGATTCACCCCTCCACTTT.

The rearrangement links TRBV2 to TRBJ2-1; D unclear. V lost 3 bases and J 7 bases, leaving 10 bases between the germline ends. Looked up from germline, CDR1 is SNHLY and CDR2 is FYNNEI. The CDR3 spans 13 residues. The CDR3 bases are TGTGCCAGCAGTGACTGGGCTAAAAATGAGCAGTTCTTC. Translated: CASSDWAKNEQFF.

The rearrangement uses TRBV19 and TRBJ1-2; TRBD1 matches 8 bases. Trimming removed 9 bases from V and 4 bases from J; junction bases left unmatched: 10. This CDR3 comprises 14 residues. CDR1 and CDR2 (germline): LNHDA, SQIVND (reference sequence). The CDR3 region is CASAELTGAYGYTF. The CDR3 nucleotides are TGTGCCAGCGCGGAACTGACAGGGGCCTATGGCTACACCTTC.

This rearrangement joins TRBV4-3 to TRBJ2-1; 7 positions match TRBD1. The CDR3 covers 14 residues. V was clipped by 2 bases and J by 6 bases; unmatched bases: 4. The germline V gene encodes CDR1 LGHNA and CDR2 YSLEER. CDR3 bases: TGCGCCAGCAGCCAATTGACAGGGCTCAATGAGCAGTTCTTC. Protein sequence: CASSQLTGLNEQFF.

CDR3 DNA sequence: TGTGCCAGGTTATTCAGGGTCGGGACAGGGTTAAACACTGAAGCTTTCTTT. Its protein is CARLFRVGTGLNTEAFF. The J gene is TRBJ1-1, the V gene TRBV2, with 9 nucleotides matching TRBD1. The length of the CDR3 is 17 residues. CDR1 is SNHLY and CDR2 is FYNNEI in the germline V gene. Trimming took 9 bases from V and 2 from J; bases not matched to a gene: 16.

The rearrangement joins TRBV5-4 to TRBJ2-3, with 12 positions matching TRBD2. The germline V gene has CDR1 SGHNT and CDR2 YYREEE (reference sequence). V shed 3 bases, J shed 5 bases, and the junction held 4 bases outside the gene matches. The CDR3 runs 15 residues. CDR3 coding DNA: TGTGCCAGCAGCTCCCGACTAGCGGGAGTAGATACGCAGTATTTT. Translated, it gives CASSSRLAGVDTQYF.

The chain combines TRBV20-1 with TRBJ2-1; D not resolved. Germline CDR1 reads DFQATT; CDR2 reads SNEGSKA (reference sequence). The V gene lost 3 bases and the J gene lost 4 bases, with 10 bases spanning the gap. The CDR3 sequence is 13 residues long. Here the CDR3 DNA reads TGCAGTGCTAGTAGTAGAACTTACAATGAGCAGTTCTTC. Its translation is CSASSRTYNEQFF.

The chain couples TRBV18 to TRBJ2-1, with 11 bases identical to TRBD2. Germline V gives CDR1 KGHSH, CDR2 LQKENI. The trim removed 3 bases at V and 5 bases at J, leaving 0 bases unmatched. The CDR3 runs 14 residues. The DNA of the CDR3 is TGTGCCAGCTCACCGACTAGCGGGGACAATGAGCAGTTCTTC. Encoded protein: CASSPTSGDNEQFF.

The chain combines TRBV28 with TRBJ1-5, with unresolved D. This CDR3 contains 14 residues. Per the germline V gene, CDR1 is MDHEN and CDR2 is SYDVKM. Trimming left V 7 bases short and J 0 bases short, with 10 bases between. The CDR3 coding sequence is TGTGCCAGCATTGCTTCAGGTAGCAATCAGCCCCAGCATTTT. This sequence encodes CASIASGSNQPQHF.

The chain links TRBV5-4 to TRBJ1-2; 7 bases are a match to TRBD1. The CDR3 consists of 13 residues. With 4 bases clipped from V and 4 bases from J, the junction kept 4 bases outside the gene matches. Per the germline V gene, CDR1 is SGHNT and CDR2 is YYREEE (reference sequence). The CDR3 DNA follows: TGTGCCAGCAGCACCGCAGGGGGCTATGGCTACACCTTC. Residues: CASSTAGGYGYTF.